Below, 16 T cell receptor beta chains from the same sample are listed, as sequenced in a study of blood T cell repertoires in COVID-19. Libraries were prepared by immunoSEQ multiplex PCR; TCRdb keeps only in-frame clonotypes and omits some of them. The table includes about 400,000 clones, 70% to 90% detected once. The sequencing input was peripheral blood. The receptors were sampled from a middle-aged man with acute or convalescent COVID-19.

The V gene is TRBV5-4, the J gene TRBJ2-7; 7 positions match TRBD1. From germline, CDR1 is SGHNT and CDR2 YYREEE (reference sequence). CDR3 length equals 15 residues. V shed 4 bases and J 2 bases; nucleotides not matched to a gene: 9. The CDR3 protein is CASSADRKLTYEQYF. The CDR3 DNA reads TGTGCCAGCAGCGCGGACAGGAAACTAACCTACGAGCAGTACTTC.

In regard to this clone: The same CDR3 can be traced to other DNA sequences in this sample. The chain employs TRBV18 and TRBJ1-6, with 7 bases fitting TRBD1. The germline V gene has CDR1 KGHSH and CDR2 LQKENI. This CDR3 contains 15 residues. The V gene end was trimmed by 0 bases and the J gene end by 7 bases; junction bases not matched to a gene: 3. This chain's CDR3 is CASSPPGRGNSPLHF. CDR3 coding DNA: TGTGCCAGCTCACCACCGGGCAGGGGGAATTCACCCCTCCACTTT.

This chain uses TRBV28 with TRBJ1-2, with 7 bases fitting TRBD1. Germline CDR1 is MDHEN and CDR2 is SYDVKM. The CDR3 has 14 amino acids. V was clipped by 2 bases and J by 8 bases; unmatched bases: 8. The CDR3 spells CASSLGGQVQGYTF. CDR3 bases: TGTGCCAGCAGTTTAGGCGGACAGGTCCAAGGCTACACCTTC.

The V gene is TRBV11-2, the J gene TRBJ1-2; D is unresolved. The CDR3 loop spans 14 amino acids. The V end lost 4 bases, the J end lost 4 bases, and 13 bases lay between the germline ends. Germline CDR1 and CDR2: SGHAT and FQNNGV. For the CDR3, the DNA is TGTGCCAGCAGCTGGCCCGGGAGCCCCTATGGCTACACCTTC. Its protein product is CASSWPGSPYGYTF.

V and J are TRBV5-8 and TRBJ2-1; weak D call: TRBD2 (5 bases). Between the trimmed V and J ends, which lost 7 bases and 3 bases, there was a span of 17 bases. Germline V gene sequence: CDR1 SGHTS, CDR2 YDEGEE. The CDR3 totals 15 residues. This CDR3 reads CASRSSAGGYNEQFF. Written as DNA, the CDR3 is TGTGCCAGCCGCTCTTCCGCAGGAGGCTACAATGAGCAGTTCTTC.

This clone was seen just once. This chain uses TRBV12-5 with TRBJ1-5; 8 positions agree with TRBD1. V lost 7 bases, J lost 7 bases, and 6 bases stayed unmatched. The CDR3 is 13 amino acids. Per germline, CDR1 LGHNT and CDR2 FRNRAP. The CDR3 bases are TGTGCTAGTGCCAGGGGGCAGGAGCAGCCCCAGCATTTT. Its protein is CASARGQEQPQHF.

The rearrangement joins TRBV18 to TRBJ2-1, with D uncertain. V lost 6 bases to trimming and J lost 2 bases, with 14 bases between them. CDR1 and CDR2 (germline): KGHSH, LQKENI. This CDR3 has 15 amino acids. CDR3 sequence: CASSRNYSAYNEQFF. The CDR3 DNA follows: TGTGCCAGCTCGCGCAACTATTCGGCCTACAATGAGCAGTTCTTC.

The V call is TRBV27, the J call TRBJ1-2; 7 positions agree with TRBD1. CDR3 size: 14 residues. CDR1 is MNHEY and CDR2 is SMNVEV in the germline V gene (reference sequence). The V and J ends lost 3 bases and 7 bases, in that order; junction bases with no gene match: 8. The CDR3 coding sequence is TGTGCCAGCAGTTTTGGGACAGCCGCCCGTGGCTACACCTTC. Translation gives CASSFGTAARGYTF.

This chain links TRBV6-1 with TRBJ2-7, with a possible D match to TRBD1 (5 bases). CDR3 length equals 15 residues. Germline CDR1 reads MNHNS; CDR2 reads SASEGT. Trimming took 2 bases from V and 4 from J, leaving 15 bases between them. In DNA, the CDR3 is TGTGCCAGCAGTGAATGGCAGGGAAAATCATACGAGCAGTACTTC. It is translated as CASSEWQGKSYEQYF.

V gene TRBV14 combines with J gene TRBJ1-4, with TRBD1 matching over 8 bases. CDR3 length: 18 amino acids. The junction had 14 bases not matched to a gene; V was cut back by 0 bases and J by 8 bases. CDR1 and CDR2 from the germline V gene are SGHDN and FVKESK. The CDR3 DNA reads TGTGCCAGCAGCCAAGATCCCTATACCGGGACAGGATACGAAAAACTGTTTTTT. This gives the protein CASSQDPYTGTGYEKLFF.

This clone came up once. This sequence joins TRBV3-1 (or the pseudogene TRBV3-2) and TRBJ2-2; tentative D call: TRBD2 (5 bases). V lost 9 bases to trimming and J lost 5 bases, with 7 bases between them. Germline V gene lookup returns CDR1 LGHDT and CDR2 YNNKEL (reference sequence). This CDR3 spans 11 amino acids. The CDR3 DNA reads TGTGCCAGTCGGGGTACCGGGGAGCTGTTTTTT. Translation: CASRGTGELFF.

The sample holds one count of this clone. The rearrangement links TRBV5-1 to TRBJ2-1, with 10 bases that match TRBD2. The CDR3 is 15 residues long. CDR1 SGHRS and CDR2 YFSETQ come from the germline V gene. Trimming at V came to 1 base and at J to 7 bases, leaving 5 bases not matched to a gene. The CDR3 DNA reads TGCGCCAGCAGCTTGACTAGCGGGGTTGCAAATGAGCAGTTCTTC. Amino acids: CASSLTSGVANEQFF.

The chain uses TRBV7-2 and TRBJ1-2; 9 positions match TRBD1. Germline lookup yields CDR1 SGHTA and CDR2 FQGNSA. CDR3 length: 12 amino acids. Trimming removed 7 bases from V and 8 bases from J; junction bases left unmatched: 5. CDR3 nucleotide sequence: TGTGCCAGCACCAACAGGGGGCGAGGCTACACCTTC. This encodes CASTNRGRGYTF.

This rearrangement joins TRBV27 to TRBJ1-1; D is possibly TRBD1 (5 bases). V was trimmed by 4 bases and J by 2 bases, leaving 14 bases between them. Germline-derived CDR1 and CDR2 are MNHEY and SMNVEV (reference sequence). This CDR3 region has 15 residues. CDR3 loop: CASSYFPGRNTEAFF. In DNA form, the CDR3 reads TGTGCCAGCAGTTACTTCCCAGGGCGAAACACTGAAGCTTTCTTT.

The genes are TRBV6-1 and TRBJ1-1, with 7 nucleotides matching TRBD1. This CDR3 has 13 amino acids. V lost 5 bases, J lost 3 bases, and 3 bases stayed unmatched. Germline-derived CDR1 and CDR2 are MNHNS and SASEGT. This CDR3 is CASSTQGDTEAFF. The CDR3 coding sequence is TGTGCCAGCAGTACTCAGGGGGACACTGAAGCTTTCTTT.

This clone has a single count. This chain joins TRBV7-2 and TRBJ1-4; TRBD1 matches 7 bases. The trim removed 5 bases at V and 10 bases at J, leaving 10 bases unmatched. The CDR3 runs 14 residues. CDR1 and CDR2 (germline): SGHTA, FQGNSA. CDR3 sequence reads: CASSPGGPKGKLFF. The CDR3 DNA reads TGTGCCAGCAGCCCAGGGGGTCCCAAGGGAAAACTGTTTTTT.